The entry that follows covers one T cell receptor beta chain sequence. The record originates from a study of blood T cell repertoires in COVID-19. Study background: From the United States, Italy and Spain came samples of acute and convalescent COVID-19. The cDNA or gDNA used as material had been derived from T cells, B-cell-depleted T cells, or PBMCs.

Per the original methods: Reference gene primer amplification yielded estimated nucleated cell counts. The data were produced by immunoSEQ multiplex PCR, yet TCRdb's version contains in-frame clones alone and is incomplete. That table furnishes V, J and clone size, whereas the DNA furnished D and trimming. The sample includes fewer than 200,000 clones, 80% to 90% seen only once; the top ten take approximately 2%. Germline assignment: CDR1 SGHRS and CDR2 YFSETQ. After removal of 3 bases from V and 5 bases from J, the junction contained 6 bases not matched to a gene. This CDR3 contains 15 residues. Sample: peripheral blood. V and J are TRBV5-1 and TRBJ2-2; 8 nucleotides match TRBD2. The sequence was obtained from a young man who had recovered from COVID-19. The CDR3 DNA sequence: TGCGCCAGCAGCTCTGGCGGGGGGAAGACCGGGGAGCTGTTTTTT. This codes for CASSSGGGKTGELFF. The whole variable domain, remainder taken from reference TRBV5-1 and TRBJ2-2, is KAGVTQTPRYLIKTRGQQVTLSCSPISGHRSVSWYQQTPGQGLQFLFEYFSETQRNKGNFPGRFSGRQFSNSRSEMNVSTLELGDSALYLCASSSGGGKTGELFFGEGSRLTVL.